The source of this T cell receptor (beta chain) is a study of CDR3 diversity in severe acne. TCRdb analysed the PCR reads with MiXCR anew, one entry per CDR3 protein. Among approximately 79,000 distinct CDR3 sequences, 45% to 50% were seen once, and the ten largest hold over 9.5%. As for this clonotype: An end of the junction does not agree with germline; a read error may underlie this.

The sequence was obtained from a male donor in good health, serving as a control. Sequencing was performed on blood.

Here the CDR3 reads CGSSFPAGAENEQFF. The DNA for the CDR3 is TGTGGCAGCAGTTTTCCCGCGGGGGCCGAAAATGAGCAGTTCTTC. The chain is built from TRBV6-6 and TRBJ2-1; D perhaps matches TRBD2 (7 bases). Germline lookup yields CDR1 MNHNY and CDR2 SVGAGI (reference sequence). This CDR3 region has 15 residues.